Sequencing of this TCR beta chain was carried out in a study of T cell repertoires in ileal Crohn's disease. Broader study findings: Endoscopy was done a median roughly 6.9 months after surgery. Mucosal expansions were suggested to be mainly CD8 T cells.

CDR1 and CDR2 (germline): MGHDK, SYGVNS. The CDR3 totals 16 residues. V was trimmed by 3 bases and J by 1 base, leaving 15 bases between them. The time point here: neoterminal ileum biopsy at postoperative endoscopy, about 6 months after surgery. Included were adult ileal or ileocolonic Crohn's patients indicated for ileocolonic resection. The repertoire was sequenced with immunoSEQ multiplex PCR; TCRdb's copy has only in-frame clones and lacks some. The sample yields about 10,000 clones, roughly 80% seen once. A few counts support this clone. Antigen specificity is unknown. The chain couples TRBV25-1 to TRBJ1-2; D remains unclear. The source is an adult with Crohn's disease. Sequencing input: ileal tissue. CDR3 in amino acids: CASSDLNSFYNYGYTF. Written as DNA, the CDR3 is TGTGCCAGCAGTGACTTAAACAGCTTTTATAACTATGGCTACACCTTC.